The 12 T cell receptor beta chains listed next were all sequenced from one sample in a study of T cells expressing NK-cell markers. TCRdb reprocessed the 5' RACE reads, with one entry per CDR3 protein and no DNA. The repertoire shows hundreds of thousands of distinct CDR3 sequences; the top ten hold more than 7%. Material for sequencing was blood T cells: a sorted CD56 or NKG2C T cell subset, CD4+ or CD8+ T cells, or bulk PBMC T cells (not recorded which). Every receptor here comes from a woman aged 18-69 years in good health.

The chain couples TRBV28 to TRBJ1-2; the TCRdb D gene call, TRBD1, has no DNA to confirm it. Germline V CDR1 and CDR2: MDHEN, SYDVKM. This CDR3 spans 13 amino acids. The CDR3 is CASRAGQSHGYTF.

The chain employs TRBV28 and TRBJ1-5; TCRdb returns TRBD1, unconfirmable since there is no DNA. This CDR3 has 16 residues. Germline V gene lookup returns CDR1 MDHEN and CDR2 SYDVKM. The chain's CDR3 is CASSLGTVYSNQPQHF.

The chain uses TRBV29-1 and TRBJ2-7; TCRdb designates TRBD2, a call that cannot be tested without DNA. The CDR3 has 15 amino acids. Germline V gene data show CDR1 as SQVTM and CDR2 as ANQGSEA. CDR3 region: CSVEKASGRTAEQYF.

V usage is TRBV11-2 and J usage is TRBJ2-3. The CDR3 consists of 15 residues. Germline lookup yields CDR1 SGHAT and CDR2 FQNNGV. CDR3 loop: CASSLVQGAYDTQYF.

This chain uses TRBV25-1 with TRBJ2-1; with no DNA, the TCRdb D assignment of TRBD1 cannot be verified. CDR1 MGHDK and CDR2 SYGVNS come from the germline V gene. This CDR3 region has 15 residues. CDR3 region: CASSARDRWKNEQFF.

The rearrangement joins TRBV20-1 to TRBJ1-1. The germline gives CDR1 DFQATT, CDR2 SNEGSKA (reference sequence). The CDR3 consists of 12 residues. CDR3 sequence: CSATRTDTEAFF.

This chain joins TRBV7-7 and TRBJ2-1; TCRdb selects TRBD2, and the lack of DNA leaves this call unchecked. Per germline, CDR1 SSHAT and CDR2 FNYEAQ (reference sequence). The CDR3 has 15 amino acids. The CDR3 is CASSTSGRATNEQFF.

The rearrangement uses TRBV15 and TRBJ1-4; the TCRdb D gene call, TRBD1, has no DNA to confirm it. Germline CDR1 and CDR2: LNHNV and YYDKDF (reference sequence). The CDR3 length is 15 residues. The CDR3 loop reads CATSGAGTGDGKLFF.

The CDR3 spells CASSSGQAGVTEAFF. The chain has TRBV5-8 and TRBJ1-1; TCRdb's D gene call, TRBD1, goes unchecked for lack of DNA. Germline V gene sequence: CDR1 SGHTS, CDR2 YDEGEE. The CDR3 totals 15 residues.

The chain has TRBV12-3 or TRBV12-4 and TRBJ2-5; no DNA is available, so the TRBD2 call from TCRdb remains unchecked. CDR3 length: 16 residues. The chain's CDR3 is CASRVWGAGGQETQYF.

The V call is TRBV5-4, the J call TRBJ2-7; TCRdb gives TRBD2 as the D gene, but with no DNA this cannot be confirmed. The CDR3 sequence is 15 residues long. Germline CDR1 SGHNT, CDR2 YYREEE (reference sequence). CDR3 amino acids: CASQPTSGSSYEQYF. The entire variable domain, with the rest obtained from reference TRBV5-4 and TRBJ2-7, is as follows: ETGVTQSPTHLIKTRGQQVTLRCSSQSGHNTVSWYQQALGQGPQFIFQYYREEENGRGNFPPRFSGLQFPNYSSELNVNALELDDSALYLCASQPTSGSSYEQYFGPGTRLTVT.

The genes are TRBV4-3 and TRBJ2-7; the D call from TCRdb, TRBD1, cannot be confirmed without DNA. Germline V lookup: CDR1 LGHNA, CDR2 YSLEER. The CDR3 spans 16 residues. CDR3 amino acids: CASSQDLGGGSYEQYF.